This T cell receptor (beta chain) was recorded in a study of T cells in Graves' hyperthyroidism and ophthalmopathy. TCR beta CDR3 sequences were amplified from RNA transcripts. Primed by the HTBI set, a first-round RT-PCR was run on the TCR CDR3. TCRdb itself ran the multiplex PCR reads through MiXCR, one entry per CDR3 protein. The data contain roughly 240,000 distinct CDR3 sequences, approximately 24% of them singletons. Study results and limitations: Ophthalmopathy and stable hyperthyroidism were separated by a 13 V-J model. Blood shared most expanded thyroid clonotypes above 0.001.

This clonotype came up many times. Its matching antigen is unknown. It was uncontrolled infection, other autoimmune disease, pregnancy or lactation that excluded patients. The CDR3 is made up of 14 amino acids. V lost 8 bases and J 1 base, leaving 14 bases between the germline ends. Germline CDR1 is MNHEY and CDR2 is SMNVEV (reference sequence). What was sequenced was blood. The rearrangement uses TRBV27 and TRBJ1-1; D remains ambiguous. The sequence derives from a woman aged 40-49 years with Graves' ophthalmopathy. CDR3 coding DNA: TGTGCCAGCCACCCCGGGAAGCAGAACACTGAAGCTTTCTTT. It translates to CASHPGKQNTEAFF.